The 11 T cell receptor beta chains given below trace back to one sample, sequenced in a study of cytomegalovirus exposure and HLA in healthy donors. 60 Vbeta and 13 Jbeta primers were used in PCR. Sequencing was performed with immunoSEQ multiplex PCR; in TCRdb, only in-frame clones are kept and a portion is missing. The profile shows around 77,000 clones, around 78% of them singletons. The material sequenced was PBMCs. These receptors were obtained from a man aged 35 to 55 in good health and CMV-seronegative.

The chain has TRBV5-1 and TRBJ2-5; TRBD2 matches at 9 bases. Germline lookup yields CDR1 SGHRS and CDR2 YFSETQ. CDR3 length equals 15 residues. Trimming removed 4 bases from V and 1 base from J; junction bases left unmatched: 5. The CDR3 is CASSAGGPAQETQYF. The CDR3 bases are TGCGCCAGCAGCGCGGGGGGGCCGGCCCAAGAGACCCAGTACTTC.

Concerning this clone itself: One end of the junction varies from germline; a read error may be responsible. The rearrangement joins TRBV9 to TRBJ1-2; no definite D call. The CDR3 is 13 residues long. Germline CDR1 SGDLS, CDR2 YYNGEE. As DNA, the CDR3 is TGTGCCAGTGGAAGGGAGGGTCGTGGTGGCTACCCCTTC. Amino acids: CASGREGRGGYPF.

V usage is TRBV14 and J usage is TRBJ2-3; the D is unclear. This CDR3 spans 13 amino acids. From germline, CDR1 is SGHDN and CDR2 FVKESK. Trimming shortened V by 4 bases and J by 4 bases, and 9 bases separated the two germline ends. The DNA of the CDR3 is TGTGCCAGCAGCCCAACCCGGTCAGATACGCAGTATTTT. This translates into CASSPTRSDTQYF.

The chain's CDR3 is CASSSKLTGLSSGANVLTF. The CDR3 DNA reads as TGTGCCAGCAGCTCCAAACTAACAGGGTTAAGCTCTGGGGCCAACGTCCTGACTTTC. The genes are TRBV7-3 and TRBJ2-6; possible D gene TRBD1, 6 bases. Germline CDR1 and CDR2: SGHTA and FQGTGA. The CDR3 is 19 amino acids. Trimming cost V 4 bases and J 0 bases, with 19 bases left between them.

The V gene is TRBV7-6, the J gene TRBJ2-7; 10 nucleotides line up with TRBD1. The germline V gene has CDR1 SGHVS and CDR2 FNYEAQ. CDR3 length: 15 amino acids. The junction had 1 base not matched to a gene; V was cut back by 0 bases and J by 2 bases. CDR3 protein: CASSLAGTGAYEQYF. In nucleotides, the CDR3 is TGTGCCAGCAGCTTAGCCGGGACAGGGGCCTACGAGCAGTACTTC.

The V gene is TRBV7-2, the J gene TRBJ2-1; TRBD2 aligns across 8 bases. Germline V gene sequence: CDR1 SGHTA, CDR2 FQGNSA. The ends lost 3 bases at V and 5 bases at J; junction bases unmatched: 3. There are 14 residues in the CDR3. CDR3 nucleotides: TGTGCCAGCAGCTTTAGCGGGGCGAACAATGAGCAGTTCTTC. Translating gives CASSFSGANNEQFF.

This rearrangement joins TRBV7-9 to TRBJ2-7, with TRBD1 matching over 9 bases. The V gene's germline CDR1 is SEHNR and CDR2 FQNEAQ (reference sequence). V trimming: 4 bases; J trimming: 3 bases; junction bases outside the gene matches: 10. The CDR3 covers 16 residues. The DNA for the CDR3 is TGTGCCAGCAGCTGGGCCCAGGGACAGGGAATCTACGAGCAGTACTTC. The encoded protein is CASSWAQGQGIYEQYF.

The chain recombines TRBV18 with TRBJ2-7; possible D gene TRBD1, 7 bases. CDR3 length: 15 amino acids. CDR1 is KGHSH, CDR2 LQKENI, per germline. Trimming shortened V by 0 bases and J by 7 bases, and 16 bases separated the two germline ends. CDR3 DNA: TGTGCCAGCTCACCACCGCAACAGGGGAGGAGGGAGCAGTACTTC. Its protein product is CASSPPQQGRREQYF.

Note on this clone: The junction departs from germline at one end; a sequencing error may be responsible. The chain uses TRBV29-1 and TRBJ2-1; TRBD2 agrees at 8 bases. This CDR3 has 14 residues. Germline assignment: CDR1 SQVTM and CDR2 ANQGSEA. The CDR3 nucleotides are TGCAGCGGTTTAACGGGACTAGACTACAGTGAGCAGTTCTTC. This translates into CSGLTGLDYSEQFF.

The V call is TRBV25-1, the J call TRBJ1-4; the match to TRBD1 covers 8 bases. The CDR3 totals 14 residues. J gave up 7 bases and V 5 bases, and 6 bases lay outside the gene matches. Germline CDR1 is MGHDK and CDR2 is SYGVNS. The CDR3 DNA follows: TGTGCCAGCAGTCCGGCAGGGGGCCGTGAAAAACTGTTTTTT. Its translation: CASSPAGGREKLFF.

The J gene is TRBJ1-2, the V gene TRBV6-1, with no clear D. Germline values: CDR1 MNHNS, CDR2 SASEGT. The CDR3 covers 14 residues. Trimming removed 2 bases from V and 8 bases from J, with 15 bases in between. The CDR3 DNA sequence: TGTGCCAGCAGTGAAAGAGGTGATACGCACGGCTACACCTTC. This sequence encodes CASSERGDTHGYTF.